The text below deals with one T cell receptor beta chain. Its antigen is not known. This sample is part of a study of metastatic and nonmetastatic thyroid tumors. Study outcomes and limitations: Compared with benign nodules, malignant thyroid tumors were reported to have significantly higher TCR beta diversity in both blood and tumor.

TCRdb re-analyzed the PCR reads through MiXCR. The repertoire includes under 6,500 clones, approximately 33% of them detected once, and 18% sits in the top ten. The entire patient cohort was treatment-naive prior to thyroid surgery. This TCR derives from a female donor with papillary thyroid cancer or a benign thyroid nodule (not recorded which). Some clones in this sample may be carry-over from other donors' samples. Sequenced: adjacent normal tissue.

In DNA form, the CDR3 reads TGTGCCAGCAGCTTAGGGGATACTGAAGCTTTCTTT. Its protein is CASSLGDTEAFF. The chain recombines TRBV11-2 with TRBJ1-1, with D hard to call. CDR3 size: 12 residues. V lost 1 base, J lost 5 bases, and 5 bases lay in between. CDR1 is SGHAT, CDR2 FQNNGV, per germline.